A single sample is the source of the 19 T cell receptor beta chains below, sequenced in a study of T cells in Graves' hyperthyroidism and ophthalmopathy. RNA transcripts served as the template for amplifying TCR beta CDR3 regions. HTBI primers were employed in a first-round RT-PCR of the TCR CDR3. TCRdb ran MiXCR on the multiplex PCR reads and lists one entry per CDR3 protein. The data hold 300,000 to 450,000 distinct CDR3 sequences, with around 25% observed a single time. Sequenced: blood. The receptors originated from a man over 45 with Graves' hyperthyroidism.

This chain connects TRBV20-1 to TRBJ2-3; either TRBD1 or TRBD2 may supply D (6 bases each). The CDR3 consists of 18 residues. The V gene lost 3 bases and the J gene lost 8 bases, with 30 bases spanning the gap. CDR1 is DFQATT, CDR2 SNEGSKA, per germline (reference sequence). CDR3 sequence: CSASFRGEAAGLLPTQYF. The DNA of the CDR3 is TGCAGTGCTAGTTTCAGGGGAGAGGCGGCGGGACTTCTCCCTACGCAGTATTTT.

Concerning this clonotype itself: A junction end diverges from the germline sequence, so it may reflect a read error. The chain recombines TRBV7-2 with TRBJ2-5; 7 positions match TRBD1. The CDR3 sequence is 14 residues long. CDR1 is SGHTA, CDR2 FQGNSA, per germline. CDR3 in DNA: TGCGCCAGCAGCCAATCGACAGGGCAAGAGACCCAGTACTTC. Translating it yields CASSQSTGQETQYF.

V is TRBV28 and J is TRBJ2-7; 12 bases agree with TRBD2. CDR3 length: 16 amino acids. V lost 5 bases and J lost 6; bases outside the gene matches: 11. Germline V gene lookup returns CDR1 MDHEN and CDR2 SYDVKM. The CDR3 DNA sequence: TGTGCCAGCAGTCCCCGACCCCCGACTAGCGGGGGCGAGCAGTACTTC. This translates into CASSPRPPTSGGEQYF.

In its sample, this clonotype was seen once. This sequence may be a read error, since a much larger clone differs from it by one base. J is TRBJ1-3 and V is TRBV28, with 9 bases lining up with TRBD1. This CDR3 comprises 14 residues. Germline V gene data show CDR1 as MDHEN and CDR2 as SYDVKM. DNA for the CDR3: TGTGCCGGCAGTTTACAGGGGGCCGGAAACACCATATATTTT. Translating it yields CAGSLQGAGNTIYF.

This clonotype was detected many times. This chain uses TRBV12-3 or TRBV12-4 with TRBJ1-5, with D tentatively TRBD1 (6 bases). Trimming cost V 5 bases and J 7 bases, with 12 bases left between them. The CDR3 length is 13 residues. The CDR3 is CASSPGEGQPQHF. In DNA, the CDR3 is TGTGCCAGCAGTCCAGGGGAGGGACAGCCCCAGCATTTT.

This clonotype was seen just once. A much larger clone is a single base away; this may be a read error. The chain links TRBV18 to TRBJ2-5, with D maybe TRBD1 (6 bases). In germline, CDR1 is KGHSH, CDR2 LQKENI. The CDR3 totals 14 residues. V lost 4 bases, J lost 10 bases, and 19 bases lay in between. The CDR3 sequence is CASSLSATGHDQYF. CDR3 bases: TGTGCCAGCTCACTTTCCGCGACAGGCCATGACCAGTACTTC.

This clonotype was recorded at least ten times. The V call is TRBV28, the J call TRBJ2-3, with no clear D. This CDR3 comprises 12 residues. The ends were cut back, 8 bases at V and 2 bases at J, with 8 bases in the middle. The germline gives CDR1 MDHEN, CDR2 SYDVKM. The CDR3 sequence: CASLGNTDTQYF. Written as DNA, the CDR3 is TGTGCCAGCCTCGGCAACACAGATACGCAGTATTTT.

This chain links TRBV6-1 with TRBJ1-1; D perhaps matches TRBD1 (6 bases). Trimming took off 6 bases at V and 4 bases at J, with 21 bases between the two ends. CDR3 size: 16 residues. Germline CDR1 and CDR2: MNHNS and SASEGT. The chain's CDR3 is CASRSRGGLAGTEAFF. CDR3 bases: TGTGCCAGCAGGTCAAGGGGGGGCCTGGCTGGCACTGAAGCTTTCTTT.

The CDR3 bases are TGTGCCAGCTCACGAAGACAGGGGTCGAACACCGGGGAGCTGTTTTTT. Translating it yields CASSRRQGSNTGELFF. This chain connects TRBV18 to TRBJ2-2, with 8 positions matching TRBD1. This CDR3 is built from 16 residues. After removal of 4 bases from V and 0 bases from J, the junction contained 4 bases not matched to a gene. Germline values: CDR1 KGHSH, CDR2 LQKENI. The full variable domain, its missing parts supplied by reference TRBV18 and TRBJ2-2, is NAGVMQNPRHLVRRRGQEARLRCSPMKGHSHVYWYRQLPEEGLKFMVYLQKENIIDESGMPKERFSAEFPKEGPSILRIQQVVRGDSAAYFCASSRRQGSNTGELFFGEGSRLTVL.

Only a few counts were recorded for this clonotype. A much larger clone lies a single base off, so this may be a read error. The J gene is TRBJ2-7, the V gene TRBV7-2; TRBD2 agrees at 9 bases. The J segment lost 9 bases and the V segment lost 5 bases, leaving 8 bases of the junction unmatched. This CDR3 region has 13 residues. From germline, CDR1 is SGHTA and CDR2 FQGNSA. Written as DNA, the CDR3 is TGTGCCAGCAGCCCGCGGGGGGGAACGTGGCAGTACTTC. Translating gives CASSPRGGTWQYF.

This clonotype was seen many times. The CDR3 bases are TGTGCCAGCAGCGCGACTACAACTAGTAGGGGTAACAATGAGCAGTTCTTC. Protein: CASSATTTSRGNNEQFF. This chain joins TRBV11-1 and TRBJ2-1, with D possibly being TRBD1 or TRBD2 (5 bases each). Per germline, CDR1 SGHAT and CDR2 FQDESV (reference sequence). The V end lost 5 bases, the J end lost 5 bases, and 22 bases lay between the germline ends. The CDR3 sequence is 17 residues long.

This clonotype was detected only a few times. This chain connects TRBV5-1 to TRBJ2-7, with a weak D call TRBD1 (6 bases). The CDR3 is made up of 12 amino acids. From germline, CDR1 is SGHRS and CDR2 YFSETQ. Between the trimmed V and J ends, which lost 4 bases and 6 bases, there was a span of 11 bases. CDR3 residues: CASSQTRGEQYF. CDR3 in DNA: TGCGCCAGCAGCCAAACCAGGGGCGAGCAGTACTTC.

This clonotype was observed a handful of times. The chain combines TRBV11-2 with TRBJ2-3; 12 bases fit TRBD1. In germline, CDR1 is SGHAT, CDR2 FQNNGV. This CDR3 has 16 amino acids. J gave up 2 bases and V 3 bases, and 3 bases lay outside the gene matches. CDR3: CASSFGTGGPTDTQYF. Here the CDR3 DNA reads TGTGCCAGCAGCTTCGGGACAGGGGGCCCCACAGATACGCAGTATTTT.

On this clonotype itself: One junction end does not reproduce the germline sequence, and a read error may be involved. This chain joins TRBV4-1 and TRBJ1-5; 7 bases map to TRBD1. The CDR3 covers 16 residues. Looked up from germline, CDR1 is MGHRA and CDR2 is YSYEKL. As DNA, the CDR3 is TGTGCCAGCAGCCAAGAGGGCACAGGGGAACATCAGCCCCAGCATTTT. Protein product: CASSQEGTGEHQPQHF.

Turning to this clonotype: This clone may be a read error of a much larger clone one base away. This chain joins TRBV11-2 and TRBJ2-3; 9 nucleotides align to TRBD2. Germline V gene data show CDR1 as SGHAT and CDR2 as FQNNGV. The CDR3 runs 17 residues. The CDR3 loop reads CAGSLTRPSGITDTQYF. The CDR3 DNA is TGTGCCGGCAGCTTAACCCGTCCTAGCGGGATCACAGATACGCAGTATTTT.

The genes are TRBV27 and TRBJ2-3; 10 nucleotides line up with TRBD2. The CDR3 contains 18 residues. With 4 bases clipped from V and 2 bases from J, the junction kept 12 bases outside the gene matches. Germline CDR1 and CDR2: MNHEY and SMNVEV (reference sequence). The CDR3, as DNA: TGTGCCAGCAGTTCCCGGCTAGCGGGAGCGTTATCCACAGATACGCAGTATTTT. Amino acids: CASSSRLAGALSTDTQYF.

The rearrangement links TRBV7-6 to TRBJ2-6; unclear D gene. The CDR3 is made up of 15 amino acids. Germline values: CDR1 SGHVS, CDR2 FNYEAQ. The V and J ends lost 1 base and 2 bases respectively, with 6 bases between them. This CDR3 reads CASSLEVPGANVLTF. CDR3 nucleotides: TGTGCCAGCAGCTTAGAGGTACCTGGGGCCAACGTCCTGACTTTC.

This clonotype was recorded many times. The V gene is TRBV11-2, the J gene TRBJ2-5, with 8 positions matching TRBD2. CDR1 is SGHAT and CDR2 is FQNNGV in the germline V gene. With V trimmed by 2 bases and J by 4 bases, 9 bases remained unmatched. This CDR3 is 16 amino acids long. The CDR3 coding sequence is TGTGCCAGCAGCTTATTTGGCGGGGGGCGGGGAGAGACCCAGTACTTC. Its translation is CASSLFGGGRGETQYF. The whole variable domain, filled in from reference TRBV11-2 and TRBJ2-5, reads EAGVAQSPRYKIIEKRQSVAFWCNPISGHATLYWYQQILGQGPKLLIQFQNNGVVDDSQLPKDRFSAERLKGVDSTLKIQPAKLEDSAVYLCASSLFGGGRGETQYFGPGTRLLVL.

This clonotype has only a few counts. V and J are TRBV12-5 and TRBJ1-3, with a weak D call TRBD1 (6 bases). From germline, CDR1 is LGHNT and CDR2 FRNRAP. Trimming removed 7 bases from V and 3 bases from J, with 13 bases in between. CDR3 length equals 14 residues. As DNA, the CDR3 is TGTGCTAGTGCCGTTACAGGGAGTGGAAACACCATATATTTT. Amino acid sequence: CASAVTGSGNTIYF.